A selection of T cell receptor beta chains follows, all from one sample in a study of radiation and T cells in renal cell carcinoma. TCRdb's copy holds only in-frame clones and misses some; the assay was immunoSEQ multiplex PCR. The sample comprises approximately 16,000 clones, about 50% of which are singletons, and more than 9% rests with the top ten. The sequencing used tumor tissue, collected from a patient whose treatment was nephrectomy without radiotherapy. These receptors were obtained from a man aged 35 to 55 with renal cell carcinoma. The CDR3 runs from the conserved cysteine through the conserved F or W. A D gene is named only where the DNA matches it firmly. Only some rows state a clone size, as once, few, many or a class for expanded clones.

>NA|TRBV6-5|NA|TRBJ2-3
TGTGCCAGCAGAGTGACTTATACTAGCACAGATACGCAGTATTTT
CASRVTYTSTDTQYF
>NA|TRBV19|NA|TRBJ1-1
TGTGCCAGTAGACACTGGAGCACTGAAGCTTTCTTT
CASRHWSTEAFF
>TRBD2|TRBV6-1|NA|TRBJ2-3
TGTGCCAGCAGTGAAGCAGCGGGGGGGCCAGATACGCAGTATTTT
CASSEAAGGPDTQYF
>NA|TRBV7-2|NA|TRBJ2-5
TGTGCCAGCAGCTTATTCCGAGAGACCCAGTACTTC
CASSLFRETQYF
>NA|TRBV5-5|few|TRBJ1-5
TGTGCCAGCAGCTTGGACAGCCCCAATCAGCCCCAGCATTTT
CASSLDSPNQPQHF
>NA|TRBV7-9|NA|TRBJ1-4
TGTGCCAGCAGCCGTTACTGTGATGAGGAGAAACTGTTTTTT
CASSRYCDEEKLFF
>NA|TRBV7-9|few|TRBJ2-5
TGTGCCAGCAGCGCATGGGAGACCCAGTACTTC
CASSAWETQYF
>NA|TRBV28|few|TRBJ1-2
TGTGCCAGCAGTTTAGACCAATATGGCTACACCTTC
CASSLDQYGYTF
>NA|TRBV4-1|NA|TRBJ2-2
TGCGCCAGCAGCCAAGATCTGGCCGGGGAGCTGTTTTTT
CASSQDLAGELFF
>TRBD2|TRBV6-1|NA|TRBJ2-7
TGTGCCAGCAGTGAAGCGCTTCTCTCCGGGGGGAACTTTCCCTACGAGCAGTACTTC
CASSEALLSGGNFPYEQYF
>TRBD1|TRBV19|NA|TRBJ2-3
TGTGCCAGTAGTATTCGACAGGGGGCATCAGATACGCAGTATTTT
CASSIRQGASDTQYF
>NA|TRBV11-2|few|TRBJ2-3
TGTGCCAGCAGCCTCTTACGGGGACGCACAGATACGCAGTATTTT
CASSLLRGRTDTQYF
>NA|TRBV5-1|few|TRBJ1-1
TGCGCCAGCAGTAGTTCCGAGAAGACGAACACTGAAGCTTTCTTT
CASSSSEKTNTEAFF
>NA|TRBV10-2|NA|TRBJ1-5
TGCGCCAGCAGTGAGCGGGCTTATCAGCCCCAGCATTTT
CASSERAYQPQHF
>NA|TRBV5-6|NA|TRBJ2-1
TGTGCCAGCAGCGGAAAACCATCGGGGGTGGCCTACAATGAGCAGTTCTTC
CASSGKPSGVAYNEQFF
>TRBD1|TRBV28|NA|TRBJ1-2
TGTGCCACCGGTGACAGGGGATTCGGCTACACCTTC
CATGDRGFGYTF
>TRBD1|TRBV5-4|NA|TRBJ2-7
TGTGCCAGCAGGTCCGGGACAGGGGGCCCGGTCTCCTACGAGCAGTACTTC
CASRSGTGGPVSYEQYF
>TRBD1|TRBV6-6|NA|TRBJ1-2
TGTGCCAGCAGAGGGACAGGATCGGGTGGCTACACCTTC
CASRGTGSGGYTF
>NA|TRBV4-2|few|TRBJ1-1
TGTGCCAGCAGCCAGGGAAGGGGTGGCACTGAAGCTTTCTTT
CASSQGRGGTEAFF
>NA|TRBV28|many|TRBJ1-4
TGTGCCAGCAGTAACCCCAGCGGGGGGACAAATGAAAAACTGTTTTTT
CASSNPSGGTNEKLFF
>NA|TRBV5-1|NA|TRBJ1-1
TGCGCCAGCAGCTTGGGGCTCGAGAACACTGAAGCTTTCTTT
CASSLGLENTEAFF
>NA|TRBV9|NA|TRBJ1-1
TGTGCCAGCAGCGCCGGCCCTATGAACACTGAAGCTTTCTTT
CASSAGPMNTEAFF
>NA|TRBV19|few|TRBJ1-1
TGTGCCAGTAAAAGAGGGGCGAACACTGAAGCTTTCTTT
CASKRGANTEAFF
>TRBD1|TRBV27|NA|TRBJ1-2
TGTGCCAGCAGTTTTGAGGGCAGGGGGGATCCTAACTATGGCTACACCTTC
CASSFEGRGDPNYGYTF
>TRBD1|TRBV27|few|TRBJ1-1
TGTGCCAGCAGCCCCTGGACAGGGATCACTGAAGCTTTCTTT
CASSPWTGITEAFF
>NA|TRBV6-1|NA|TRBJ2-1
TGTGCCAGCAGTGAAGCATCTAACACTAGGAGTGAGCAGTTCTTC
CASSEASNTRSEQFF
>TRBD1|TRBV5-4|few|TRBJ1-1
TGTGCCAGCGGGAGGACAGGGCGTCGCACTGAAGCTTTCTTT
CASGRTGRRTEAFF
>NA|TRBV5-5|NA|TRBJ2-7
TGTGCCAGCAGCTTGGTAGGGGTCAAGTACGAGCAGTACTTC
CASSLVGVKYEQYF
>TRBD2|TRBV18|NA|TRBJ2-1
TGTGCCAGCTCAGAGACGGGACTAGCGAGGAGCTCCTACAATGAGCAGTTCTTC
CASSETGLARSSYNEQFF
>NA|TRBV28|NA|TRBJ1-3
TGTGCCAGCAGTTCCCTCGCAGGGTCGGGAAACACCATATATTTT
CASSSLAGSGNTIYF